The 22 T cell receptor beta chains below all came from one sample that was sequenced in a study of cytomegalovirus exposure and HLA in healthy donors (dated by TCRdb to about 2017). Library prep was done by the immunoSEQ multiplex PCR assay. For the multiplex PCR, a mixture combining 60 forward primers for TCR Vbeta segments and 13 reverse primers for TCR Jbeta segments was used. TCRdb took this table from immuneACCESS and kept in-frame rearrangements with V and J called. Such tables lack part of the clones; where checked against another copy, unresolved V genes explain under half of the gap, and the rest is unexplained. In this sample the table shows over 80,000 clones, more than 65% of which occur a single time. Of the sample, roughly 15% falls within the top ten clones. Sequenced: PBMCs. The receptor source for this set is a woman under 30 in good health and CMV-seropositive.

The rearrangement joins TRBV5-4 to TRBJ2-3, with 9 bases lining up with TRBD2. V shed 0 bases, J shed 1 base, and the junction held 0 bases outside the gene matches. Germline V gene data show CDR1 as SGHNT and CDR2 as YYREEE (reference sequence). CDR3 length: 15 amino acids. DNA of the CDR3: TGTGCCAGCAGCTTGGTAGCGGGAGGCACAGATACGCAGTATTTT. The encoded protein is CASSLVAGGTDTQYF.

This clone was seen only a few times. This rearrangement joins TRBV27 to TRBJ1-1; the match to TRBD1 covers 7 bases. After removal of 5 bases from V and 1 base from J, the junction contained 4 bases not matched to a gene. CDR3 length equals 14 residues. Germline loops: CDR1 MNHEY, CDR2 SMNVEV (reference sequence). The CDR3 region has the DNA TGTGCCAGCAGTCAAGACAGGGAGAACACTGAAGCTTTCTTT. This codes for CASSQDRENTEAFF.

This sequence joins TRBV6-6 and TRBJ2-6; D is uncertain. The CDR3 sequence is 14 residues long. Between the trimmed V and J ends, which lost 7 bases and 0 bases, there was a span of 7 bases. Looked up from germline, CDR1 is MNHNY and CDR2 is SVGAGI (reference sequence). The chain's CDR3 is CASTLISGANVLTF. The CDR3 DNA sequence: TGTGCCAGCACCCTAATCTCTGGGGCCAACGTCCTGACTTTC.

The chain links TRBV7-9 to TRBJ1-1; 9 bases align to TRBD1. V lost 3 bases and J lost 3; bases outside the gene matches: 5. There are 15 residues in the CDR3. Germline assignment: CDR1 SEHNR and CDR2 FQNEAQ (reference sequence). CDR3 coding DNA: TGTGCCAGCAGCTTGGGACAGGGCAGGGACACTGAAGCTTTCTTT. Translation gives CASSLGQGRDTEAFF.

J is TRBJ1-1 and V is TRBV20-1; D not resolved. CDR1 DFQATT and CDR2 SNEGSKA come from the germline V gene (reference sequence). Trimming cost V 1 base and J 4 bases, with 4 bases left between them. This CDR3 is 11 amino acids long. CDR3 amino acids: CSARAVTEAFF. Here the CDR3 DNA reads TGCAGTGCTAGAGCGGTCACTGAAGCTTTCTTT.

V usage is TRBV28 and J usage is TRBJ2-5, with TRBD1 matching over 9 bases. There are 14 residues in the CDR3. Trimming removed 3 bases from V and 5 bases from J; junction bases left unmatched: 4. Per germline, CDR1 MDHEN and CDR2 SYDVKM. CDR3 residues: CASSFTGGRETQYF. As DNA, the CDR3 is TGTGCCAGCAGTTTCACAGGGGGCAGGGAGACCCAGTACTTC.

The V and J genes are TRBV19 and TRBJ1-4; TRBD1 matches 7 bases. The trim removed 10 bases at V and 0 bases at J, leaving 5 bases unmatched. CDR1 and CDR2 (germline): LNHDA, SQIVND (reference sequence). The CDR3 has 14 residues. As DNA, the CDR3 is TGTGCCACCCAACAGGGGACAACTAATGAAAAACTGTTTTTT. This encodes CATQQGTTNEKLFF.

The genes are TRBV9 and TRBJ2-2; D is perhaps TRBD2 (6 bases). CDR3 size: 17 residues. Germline V gene lookup returns CDR1 SGDLS and CDR2 YYNGEE. Trimming took 1 base from V and 4 from J, leaving 17 bases between them. CDR3 sequence (DNA): TGTGCCAGCAGCGTATCTCGGAGGGAGGTGGTCACCGGGGAGCTGTTTTTT. Its translation: CASSVSRREVVTGELFF.

This clone was found once. The CDR3 DNA is TGTGCCAGCAGCTTGGCCCGACAGGGGACCGGGGAGCTGTTTTTT. It codes for CASSLARQGTGELFF. This rearrangement joins TRBV7-2 to TRBJ2-2, with 8 bases fitting TRBD1. The CDR3 is made up of 15 amino acids. Germline V CDR1 and CDR2: SGHTA, FQGNSA. The V and J ends lost 3 bases and 5 bases, in that order; junction bases with no gene match: 5.

V and J are TRBV27 and TRBJ2-7; D uncertain. Trimming left V 2 bases short and J 0 bases short, with 8 bases between. The CDR3 extends over 14 amino acids. Germline assignment: CDR1 MNHEY and CDR2 SMNVEV (reference sequence). The CDR3 sequence: CASSLGRLSYEQYF. The CDR3 DNA is TGTGCCAGCAGTTTAGGCAGGCTCTCCTACGAGCAGTACTTC.

The rearrangement uses TRBV5-1 and TRBJ2-7, with 10 bases fitting TRBD2. Germline-derived CDR1 and CDR2 are SGHRS and YFSETQ. V was pared by 4 bases and J by 2 bases, with 3 bases of the junction left unmatched. This CDR3 contains 14 residues. This CDR3 reads CASSLSGGTYEQYF. The CDR3 DNA reads TGCGCCAGCAGCCTTAGCGGGGGGACCTACGAGCAGTACTTC.

The rearrangement links TRBV4-3 to TRBJ2-1, with 7 positions matching TRBD1. Losses at the gene ends were 0 bases for V and 6 bases for J; bases not matched to a gene: 2. Germline lookup yields CDR1 LGHNA and CDR2 YSLEER. The CDR3 has 14 residues. The CDR3 DNA reads TGCGCCAGCAGCCAAGAGGACAGGACCAATGAGCAGTTCTTC. It yields the protein CASSQEDRTNEQFF.

This clone came up once. The chain has TRBV7-3 and TRBJ2-2; weak D call: TRBD1 (5 bases). From germline, CDR1 is SGHTA and CDR2 FQGTGA. The V end lost 1 base, the J end lost 4 bases, and 10 bases lay between the germline ends. The CDR3 length is 15 residues. CDR3 sequence reads: CASSLIGVGTGELFF. CDR3 nucleotides: TGTGCCAGCAGCTTAATAGGGGTCGGCACCGGGGAGCTGTTTTTT.

The chain is built from TRBV5-8 and TRBJ2-1; 12 bases are a match to TRBD2. CDR1 and CDR2 (germline): SGHTS, YDEGEE. The CDR3 has 18 residues. Trimming cost V 0 bases and J 2 bases; bases outside gene matches: 6. DNA of the CDR3: TGTGCCAGCAGCTTGGTCGGGACTAGCGGGTACACCTACAATGAGCAGTTCTTC. This encodes CASSLVGTSGYTYNEQFF.

The chain recombines TRBV27 with TRBJ1-5; D might be TRBD1 (5 bases). In germline, CDR1 is MNHEY, CDR2 SMNVEV (reference sequence). V lost 2 bases and J lost 0, with 20 bases in between. The CDR3 has 19 amino acids. The CDR3 DNA follows: TGTGCCAGCAGTTTACCCGCCCACCCAGGGCGTTATAGCAATCAGCCCCAGCATTTT. It translates to CASSLPAHPGRYSNQPQHF.

This chain joins TRBV7-2 and TRBJ1-1; tentatively, D is TRBD1 (6 bases). Per the germline V gene, CDR1 is SGHTA and CDR2 is FQGNSA. The V gene lost 5 bases and the J gene lost 6 bases, with 16 bases spanning the gap. The CDR3 is 14 amino acids. The CDR3 DNA sequence: TGTGCCAGCAGCGTGCTGCAGGGGCGGTCTGAAGCTTTCTTT. This translates into CASSVLQGRSEAFF.

As DNA, the CDR3 is TGTGCCAGCAGTTACTACAGGGGGGTGACTAACTACGAGCAGTACTTC. This gives the protein CASSYYRGVTNYEQYF. The genes are TRBV6-5 and TRBJ2-5, with 8 positions matching TRBD1. The DNA end is more similar to TRBJ2-7, so the J call may be wrong. Germline V gives CDR1 MNHEY, CDR2 SVGAGI. This CDR3 region has 16 residues.

The chain is built from TRBV30 and TRBJ2-5; D might be TRBD1 (6 bases). CDR3 length: 12 residues. The V gene lost 3 bases and the J gene lost 4 bases, with 9 bases spanning the gap. CDR1 and CDR2 from the germline V gene are GTSNPN and SVGIG (reference sequence). The CDR3 is CAWRKGGETQYF. Here the CDR3 DNA reads TGTGCCTGGAGGAAAGGGGGAGAGACCCAGTACTTC. The full variable domain, with the rest looked up from reference TRBV30 and TRBJ2-5, is SQTIHQWPATLVQPVGSPLSLECTVEGTSNPNLYWYRQAAGRGLQLLFYSVGIGQISSEVPQNLSASRPQDRQFILSSKKLLLSDSGFYLCAWRKGGETQYFGPGTRLLVL.

The genes are TRBV28 and TRBJ1-2; D is unclear. The germline V gene has CDR1 MDHEN and CDR2 SYDVKM. Trimming took 3 bases from V and 1 from J, leaving 12 bases between them. The CDR3 is 15 residues long. The CDR3 nucleotides are TGTGCCAGCAGTTTGGAAGGTACTAGTAACTATGGCTACACCTTC. Translating it yields CASSLEGTSNYGYTF.

This clone was counted only a few times. The chain is built from TRBV5-4 and TRBJ2-1; 7 bases match TRBD2. This CDR3 contains 19 residues. CDR1 SGHNT and CDR2 YYREEE come from the germline V gene (reference sequence). V shed 2 bases, J shed 3 bases, and the junction held 17 bases outside the gene matches. For the CDR3, the DNA is TGTGCCAGCAGCTTCAGTCAGACTAGCCTCTCACCCCTCTACAATGAGCAGTTCTTC. This encodes CASSFSQTSLSPLYNEQFF.

The V and J genes are TRBV4-2 and TRBJ2-1; 12 bases agree with TRBD2. CDR1 is LGHNA, CDR2 YNFKEQ, per germline. This CDR3 has 18 amino acids. The trim removed 4 bases at V and 4 bases at J, leaving 11 bases unmatched. The CDR3 DNA sequence: TGTGCCAGCAGCCGGAGGCTAGCGGGAGGGCCTTCTTACAATGAGCAGTTCTTC. This encodes CASSRRLAGGPSYNEQFF.

This rearrangement joins TRBV7-9 to TRBJ2-2, with D perhaps matching TRBD2 (7 bases). CDR1 and CDR2 from the germline V gene are SEHNR and FQNEAQ (reference sequence). The CDR3 covers 15 residues. V was clipped by 1 base and J by 4 bases, with 10 bases between them. CDR3 region: CASSLGGGATGELFF. The CDR3 DNA reads TGTGCCAGCAGCTTAGGAGGGGGGGCCACCGGGGAGCTGTTTTTT.